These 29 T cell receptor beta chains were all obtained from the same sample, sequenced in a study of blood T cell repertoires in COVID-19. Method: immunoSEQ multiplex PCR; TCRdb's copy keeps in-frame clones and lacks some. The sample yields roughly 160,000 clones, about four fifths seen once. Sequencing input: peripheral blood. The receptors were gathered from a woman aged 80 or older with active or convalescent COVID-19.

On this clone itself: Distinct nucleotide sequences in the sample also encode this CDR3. This CDR3 reads CASSPGDQPQHF. CDR3 nucleotide sequence: TGTGCCAGCAGCCCAGGGGATCAGCCCCAGCATTTT. This rearrangement joins TRBV12-3 or TRBV12-4 to TRBJ1-5; tentative D call: TRBD1 (6 bases). Trimming shortened V by 6 bases and J by 5 bases, and 8 bases separated the two germline ends. The CDR3 has 12 amino acids.

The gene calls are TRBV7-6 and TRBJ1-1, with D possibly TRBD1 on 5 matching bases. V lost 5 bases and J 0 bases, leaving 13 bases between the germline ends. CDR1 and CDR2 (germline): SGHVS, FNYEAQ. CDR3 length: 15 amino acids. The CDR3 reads CASSRGAGLNTEAFF. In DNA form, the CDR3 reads TGTGCCAGCAGCCGCGGGGCGGGGTTGAACACTGAAGCTTTCTTT.

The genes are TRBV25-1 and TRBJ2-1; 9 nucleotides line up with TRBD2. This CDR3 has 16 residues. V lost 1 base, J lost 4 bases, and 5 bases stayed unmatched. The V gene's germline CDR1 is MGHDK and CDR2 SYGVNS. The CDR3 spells CASSEFSSGSYNEQFF. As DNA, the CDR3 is TGTGCCAGCAGTGAATTTAGTAGCGGGAGTTACAATGAGCAGTTCTTC.

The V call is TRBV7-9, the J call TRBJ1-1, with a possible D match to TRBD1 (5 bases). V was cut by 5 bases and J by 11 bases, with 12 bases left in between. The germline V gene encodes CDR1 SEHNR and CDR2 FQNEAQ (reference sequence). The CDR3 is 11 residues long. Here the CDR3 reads CASSLGQKAFF. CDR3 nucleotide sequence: TGTGCCAGCAGCCTCGGACAAAAGGCTTTCTTT.

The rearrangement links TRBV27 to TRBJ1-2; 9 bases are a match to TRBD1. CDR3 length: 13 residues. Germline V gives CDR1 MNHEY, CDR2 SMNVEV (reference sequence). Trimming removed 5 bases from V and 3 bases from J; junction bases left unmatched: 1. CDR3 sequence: CASSTGGDYGYTF. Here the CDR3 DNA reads TGTGCCAGCAGTACAGGGGGCGACTATGGCTACACCTTC.

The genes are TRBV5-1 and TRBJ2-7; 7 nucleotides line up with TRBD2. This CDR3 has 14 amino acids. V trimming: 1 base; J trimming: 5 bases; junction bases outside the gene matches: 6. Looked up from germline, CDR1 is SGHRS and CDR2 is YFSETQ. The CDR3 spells CASSLMTSTDEQYF. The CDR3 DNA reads TGCGCCAGCAGCTTGATGACTAGCACCGACGAGCAGTACTTC.

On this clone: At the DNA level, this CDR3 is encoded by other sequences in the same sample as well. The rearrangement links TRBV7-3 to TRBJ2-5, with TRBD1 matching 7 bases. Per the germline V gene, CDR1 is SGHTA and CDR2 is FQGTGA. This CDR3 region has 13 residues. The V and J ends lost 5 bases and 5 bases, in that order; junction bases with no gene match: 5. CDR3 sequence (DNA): TGTGCCAGCAGCCGTACAGGGGATGAGACCCAGTACTTC. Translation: CASSRTGDETQYF.

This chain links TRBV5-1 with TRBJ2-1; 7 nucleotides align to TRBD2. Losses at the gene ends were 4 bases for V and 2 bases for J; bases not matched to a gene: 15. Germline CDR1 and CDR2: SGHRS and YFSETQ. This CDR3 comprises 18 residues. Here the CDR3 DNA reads TGCGCCAGCAGCCACGCCTTAGTGGGCGGGAGAGCCTACAATGAGCAGTTCTTC. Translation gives CASSHALVGGRAYNEQFF. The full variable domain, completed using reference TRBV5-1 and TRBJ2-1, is KAGVTQTPRYLIKTRGQQVTLSCSPISGHRSVSWYQQTPGQGLQFLFEYFSETQRNKGNFPGRFSGRQFSNSRSEMNVSTLELGDSALYLCASSHALVGGRAYNEQFFGPGTRLTVL.

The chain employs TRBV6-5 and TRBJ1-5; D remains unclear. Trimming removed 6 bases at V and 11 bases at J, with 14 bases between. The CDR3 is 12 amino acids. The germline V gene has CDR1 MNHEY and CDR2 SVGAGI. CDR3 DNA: TGTGCCAGCAGGGAGCTTACGGTTACCCAGCATTTT. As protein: CASRELTVTQHF.

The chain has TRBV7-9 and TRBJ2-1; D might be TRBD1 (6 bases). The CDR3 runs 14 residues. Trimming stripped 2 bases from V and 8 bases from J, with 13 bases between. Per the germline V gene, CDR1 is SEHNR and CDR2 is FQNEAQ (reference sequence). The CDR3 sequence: CASSLTGSWDEQFF. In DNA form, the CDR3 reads TGTGCCAGCAGCTTAACAGGGTCGTGGGATGAGCAGTTCTTC.

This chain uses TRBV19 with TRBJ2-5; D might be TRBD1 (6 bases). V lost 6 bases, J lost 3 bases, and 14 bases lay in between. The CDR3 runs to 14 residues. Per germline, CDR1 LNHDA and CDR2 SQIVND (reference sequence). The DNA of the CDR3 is TGTGCCAGTAGCCCGCCAGGACAGAAAGAGACCCAGTACTTC. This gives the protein CASSPPGQKETQYF.

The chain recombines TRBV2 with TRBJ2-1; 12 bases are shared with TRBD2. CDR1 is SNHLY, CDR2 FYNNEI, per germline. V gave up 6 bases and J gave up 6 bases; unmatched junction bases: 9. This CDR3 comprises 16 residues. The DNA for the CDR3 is TGTGCCAGCAGACTACCGGGACTAGCGGGTCGCAATGAGCAGTTCTTC. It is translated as CASRLPGLAGRNEQFF.

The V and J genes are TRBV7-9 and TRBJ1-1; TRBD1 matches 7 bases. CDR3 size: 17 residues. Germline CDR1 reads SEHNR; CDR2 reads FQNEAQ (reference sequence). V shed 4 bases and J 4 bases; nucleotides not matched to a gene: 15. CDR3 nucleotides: TGTGCCAGCAGCTCGGCACGTGTGGACAGGTGGGGCACTGAAGCTTTCTTT. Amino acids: CASSSARVDRWGTEAFF.

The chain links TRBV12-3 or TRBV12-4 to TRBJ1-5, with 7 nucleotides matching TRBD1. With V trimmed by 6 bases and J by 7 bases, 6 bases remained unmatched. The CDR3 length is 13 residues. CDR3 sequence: CASRQGGGQPQHF. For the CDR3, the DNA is TGTGCCAGCAGGCAAGGGGGCGGACAGCCCCAGCATTTT.

CDR3 coding DNA: TGCGCCAGCAGCTTGGGCGGGGGCGCGTCCACCGGGGAGCTGTTTTTT. Translated: CASSLGGGASTGELFF. This rearrangement joins TRBV5-1 to TRBJ2-2; a weak D match, TRBD2 (7 bases). The CDR3 spans 16 residues. Germline V lookup: CDR1 SGHRS, CDR2 YFSETQ. V lost 0 bases and J lost 4, with 13 bases in between.

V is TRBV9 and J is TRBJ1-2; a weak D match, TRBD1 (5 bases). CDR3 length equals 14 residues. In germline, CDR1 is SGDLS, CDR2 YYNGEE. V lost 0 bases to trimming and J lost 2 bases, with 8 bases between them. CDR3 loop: CASSVGSGNYGYTF. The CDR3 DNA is TGTGCCAGCAGCGTAGGATCAGGGAACTATGGCTACACCTTC.

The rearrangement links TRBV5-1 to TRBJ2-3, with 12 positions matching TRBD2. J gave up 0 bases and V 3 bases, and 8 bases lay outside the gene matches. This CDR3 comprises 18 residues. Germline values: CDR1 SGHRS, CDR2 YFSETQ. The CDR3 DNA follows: TGCGCCAGCAGCTCTTTAACTAGCGGGAGGTCTAGCACAGATACGCAGTATTTT. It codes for CASSSLTSGRSSTDTQYF.

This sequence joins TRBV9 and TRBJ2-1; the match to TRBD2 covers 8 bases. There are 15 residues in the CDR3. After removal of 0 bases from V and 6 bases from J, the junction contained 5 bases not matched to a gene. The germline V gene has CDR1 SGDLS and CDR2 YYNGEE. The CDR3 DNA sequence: TGTGCCAGCAGCGTAGTACGGGAGGGCCTCAATGAGCAGTTCTTC. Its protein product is CASSVVREGLNEQFF.

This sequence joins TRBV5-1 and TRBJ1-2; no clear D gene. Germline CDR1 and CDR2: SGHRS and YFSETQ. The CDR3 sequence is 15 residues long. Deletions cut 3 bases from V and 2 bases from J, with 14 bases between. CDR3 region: CASSSPGRVNYGYTF. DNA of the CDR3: TGCGCCAGCAGCTCACCTGGCCGGGTAAACTATGGCTACACCTTC.

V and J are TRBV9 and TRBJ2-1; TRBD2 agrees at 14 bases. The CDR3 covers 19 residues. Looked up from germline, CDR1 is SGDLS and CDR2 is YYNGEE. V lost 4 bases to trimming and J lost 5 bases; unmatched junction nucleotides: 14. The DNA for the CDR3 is TGTGCCAGCAGCATAGCTACATCCGGGACTAGCGGGAGTCACAATGAGCAGTTCTTC. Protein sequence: CASSIATSGTSGSHNEQFF. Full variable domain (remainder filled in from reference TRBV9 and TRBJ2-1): DSGVTQTPKHLITATGQRVTLRCSPRSGDLSVYWYQQSLDQGLQFLIQYYNGEERAKGNILERFSAQQFPDLHSELNLSSLELGDSALYFCASSIATSGTSGSHNEQFFGPGTRLTVL.

CDR3 protein: CTSSQEITYEQYF. The CDR3 DNA reads TGCACCAGCAGCCAAGAAATAACCTACGAGCAGTACTTC. This chain joins TRBV1 and TRBJ2-7; the D call TRBD2 from the table was never checked on the DNA. TRBV1 represents a pseudogene. The CDR3 spans 13 residues.

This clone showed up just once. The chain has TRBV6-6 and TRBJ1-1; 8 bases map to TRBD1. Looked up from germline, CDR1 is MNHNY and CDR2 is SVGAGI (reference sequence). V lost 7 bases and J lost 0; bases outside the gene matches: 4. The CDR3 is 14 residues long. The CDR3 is CASTSTGVNTEAFF. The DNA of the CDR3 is TGTGCCAGCACCTCGACAGGGGTGAACACTGAAGCTTTCTTT.

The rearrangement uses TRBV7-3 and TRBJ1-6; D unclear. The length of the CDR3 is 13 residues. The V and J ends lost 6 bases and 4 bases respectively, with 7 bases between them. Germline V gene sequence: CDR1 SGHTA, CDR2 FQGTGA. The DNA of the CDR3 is TGTGCCAGCAGTTTCCTATATAATTCACCCCTCCACTTT. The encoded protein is CASSFLYNSPLHF.

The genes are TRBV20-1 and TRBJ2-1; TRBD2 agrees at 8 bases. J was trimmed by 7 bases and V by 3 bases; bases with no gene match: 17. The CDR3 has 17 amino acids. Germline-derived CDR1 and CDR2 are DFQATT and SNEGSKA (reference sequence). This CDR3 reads CSASVFKAGVRSNEQFF. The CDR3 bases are TGCAGTGCTAGTGTTTTTAAAGCGGGAGTAAGGTCTAATGAGCAGTTCTTC.

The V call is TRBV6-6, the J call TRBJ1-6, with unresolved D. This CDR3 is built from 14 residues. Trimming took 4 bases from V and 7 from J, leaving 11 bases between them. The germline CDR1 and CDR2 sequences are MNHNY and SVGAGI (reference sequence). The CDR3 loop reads CASSWRGTNSPLHF. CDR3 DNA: TGTGCCAGCAGTTGGCGGGGAACGAATTCACCCCTCCACTTT.

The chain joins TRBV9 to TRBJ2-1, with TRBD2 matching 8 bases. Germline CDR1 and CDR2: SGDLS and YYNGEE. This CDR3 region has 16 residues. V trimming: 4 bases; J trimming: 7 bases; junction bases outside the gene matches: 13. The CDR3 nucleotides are TGTGCCAGCAGCCCCACTAGCGGCCCACCGGGGAATGAGCAGTTCTTC. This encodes CASSPTSGPPGNEQFF.

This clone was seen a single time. CDR3 protein: CATSDRSRGDIQYF. CDR3 DNA sequence: TGTGCCACCAGCGACAGGTCCCGAGGGGACATTCAGTACTTC. J is TRBJ2-4 and V is TRBV15; D possibly corresponds to TRBD1 (6 bases). V lost 5 bases and J lost 8, with 16 bases in between. The germline gives CDR1 LNHNV, CDR2 YYDKDF (reference sequence). This CDR3 spans 14 amino acids.

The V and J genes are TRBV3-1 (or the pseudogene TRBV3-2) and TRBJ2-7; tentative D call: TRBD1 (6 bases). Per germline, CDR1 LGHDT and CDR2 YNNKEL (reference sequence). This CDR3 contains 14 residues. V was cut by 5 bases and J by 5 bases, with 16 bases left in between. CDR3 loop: CASSFRTEGDEQYF. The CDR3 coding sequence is TGTGCCAGCAGCTTCAGGACAGAGGGCGACGAGCAGTACTTC.

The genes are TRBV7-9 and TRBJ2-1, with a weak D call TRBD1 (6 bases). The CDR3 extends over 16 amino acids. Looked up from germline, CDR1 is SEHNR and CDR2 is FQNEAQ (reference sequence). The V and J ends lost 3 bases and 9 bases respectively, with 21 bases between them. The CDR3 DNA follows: TGTGCCAGCAGCTTGGGGGTGGGACAAATGAACCGTGAGCAGTTCTTC. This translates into CASSLGVGQMNREQFF.